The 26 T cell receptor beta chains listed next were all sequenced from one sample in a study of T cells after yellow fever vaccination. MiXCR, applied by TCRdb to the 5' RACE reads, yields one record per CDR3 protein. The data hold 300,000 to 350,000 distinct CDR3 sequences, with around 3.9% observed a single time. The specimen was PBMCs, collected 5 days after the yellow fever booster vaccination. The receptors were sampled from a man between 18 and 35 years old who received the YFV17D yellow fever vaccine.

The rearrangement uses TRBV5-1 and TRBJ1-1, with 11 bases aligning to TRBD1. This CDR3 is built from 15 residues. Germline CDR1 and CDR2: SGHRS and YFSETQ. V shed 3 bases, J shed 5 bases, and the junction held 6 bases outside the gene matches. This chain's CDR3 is CASSSGTGGETEAFF. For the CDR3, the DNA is TGCGCCAGCAGCTCCGGGACAGGGGGTGAGACTGAAGCTTTCTTT.

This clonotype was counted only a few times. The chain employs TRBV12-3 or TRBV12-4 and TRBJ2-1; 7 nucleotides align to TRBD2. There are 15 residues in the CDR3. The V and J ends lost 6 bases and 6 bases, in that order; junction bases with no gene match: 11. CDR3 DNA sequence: TGTGCCAGCAGACCGGGGGGAGCGGGCTTCAATGAGCAGTTCTTC. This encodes CASRPGGAGFNEQFF.

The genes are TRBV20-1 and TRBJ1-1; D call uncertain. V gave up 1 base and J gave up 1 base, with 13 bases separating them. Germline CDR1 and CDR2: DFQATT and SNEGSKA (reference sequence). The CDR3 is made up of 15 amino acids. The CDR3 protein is CSARGPPAPNTEAFF. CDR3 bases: TGCAGTGCTAGAGGCCCGCCCGCACCGAACACTGAAGCTTTCTTT.

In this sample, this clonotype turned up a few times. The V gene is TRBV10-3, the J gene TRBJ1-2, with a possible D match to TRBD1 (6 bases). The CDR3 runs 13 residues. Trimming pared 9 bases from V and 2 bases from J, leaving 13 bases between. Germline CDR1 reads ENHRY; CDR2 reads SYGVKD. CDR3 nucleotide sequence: TGTGCCATACATGATGGACAGAACTATGGCTACACCTTC. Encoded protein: CAIHDGQNYGYTF.

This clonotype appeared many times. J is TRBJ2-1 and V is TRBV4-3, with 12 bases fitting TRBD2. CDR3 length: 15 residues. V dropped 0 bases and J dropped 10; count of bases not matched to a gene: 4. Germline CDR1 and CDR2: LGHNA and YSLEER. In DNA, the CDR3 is TGCGCCAGCAGCCAAGATCTCGGGACTAGCGGGGAGCAGTTCTTC. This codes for CASSQDLGTSGEQFF.

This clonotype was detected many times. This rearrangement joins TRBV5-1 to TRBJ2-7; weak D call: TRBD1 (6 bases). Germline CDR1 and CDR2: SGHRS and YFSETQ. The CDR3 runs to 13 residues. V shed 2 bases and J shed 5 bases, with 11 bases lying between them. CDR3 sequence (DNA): TGCGCCAGCAGCTTAGGGAACAGGGACGAGCAGTACGTC. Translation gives CASSLGNRDEQYV.

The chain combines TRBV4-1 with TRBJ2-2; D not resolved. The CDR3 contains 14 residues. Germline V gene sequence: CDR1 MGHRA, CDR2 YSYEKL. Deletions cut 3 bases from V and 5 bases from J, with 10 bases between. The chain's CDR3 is CASSQQQVTGELFF. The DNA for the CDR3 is TGCGCCAGCAGCCAGCAACAAGTTACCGGGGAGCTGTTTTTT.

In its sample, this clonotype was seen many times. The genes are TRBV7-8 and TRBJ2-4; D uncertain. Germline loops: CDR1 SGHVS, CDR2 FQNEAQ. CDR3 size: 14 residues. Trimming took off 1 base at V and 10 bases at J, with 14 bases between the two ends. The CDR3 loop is CASSLGPHERIQYF. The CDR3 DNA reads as TGTGCCAGCAGCTTAGGCCCCCACGAGCGAATTCAGTACTTC.

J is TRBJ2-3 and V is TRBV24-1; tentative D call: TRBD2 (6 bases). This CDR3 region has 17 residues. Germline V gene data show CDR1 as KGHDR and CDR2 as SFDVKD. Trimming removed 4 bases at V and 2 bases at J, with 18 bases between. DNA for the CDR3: TGTGCCACCAGTGACCCGGACTATACCTCTGACACAGATACGCAGTATTTT. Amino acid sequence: CATSDPDYTSDTDTQYF.

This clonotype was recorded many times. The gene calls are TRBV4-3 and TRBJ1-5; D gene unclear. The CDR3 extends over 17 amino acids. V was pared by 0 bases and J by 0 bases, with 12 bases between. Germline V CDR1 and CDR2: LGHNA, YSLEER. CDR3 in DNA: TGCGCCAGCAGCCAAGATAATCGCCTTGATAGCAATCAGCCCCAGCATTTT. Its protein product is CASSQDNRLDSNQPQHF.

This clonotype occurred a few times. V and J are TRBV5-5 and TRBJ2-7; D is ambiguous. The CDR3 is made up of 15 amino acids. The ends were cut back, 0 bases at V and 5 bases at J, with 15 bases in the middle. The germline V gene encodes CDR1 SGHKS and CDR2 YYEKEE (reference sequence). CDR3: CASSLASFGDDEQYF. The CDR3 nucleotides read TGTGCCAGCAGCTTGGCATCGTTTGGCGACGACGAGCAGTACTTC.

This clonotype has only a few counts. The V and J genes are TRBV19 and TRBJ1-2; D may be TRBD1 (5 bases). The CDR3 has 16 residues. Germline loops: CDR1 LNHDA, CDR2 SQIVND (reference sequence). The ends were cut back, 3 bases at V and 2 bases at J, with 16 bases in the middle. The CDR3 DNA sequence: TGTGCCAGTAGTATTTGGGGGTCAGGGCTCAACTATGGCTACACCTTC. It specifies CASSIWGSGLNYGYTF.

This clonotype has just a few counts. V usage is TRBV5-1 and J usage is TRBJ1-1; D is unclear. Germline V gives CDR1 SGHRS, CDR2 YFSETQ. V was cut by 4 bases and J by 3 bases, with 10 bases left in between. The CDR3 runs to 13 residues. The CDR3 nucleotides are TGCGCCAGCAGCCAGGACGGGTACACTGAAGCTTTCTTT. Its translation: CASSQDGYTEAFF.

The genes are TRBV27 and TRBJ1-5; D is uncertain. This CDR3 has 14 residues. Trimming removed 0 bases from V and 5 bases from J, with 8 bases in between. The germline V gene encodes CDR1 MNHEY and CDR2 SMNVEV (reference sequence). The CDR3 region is CASSLSAGHQPQHF. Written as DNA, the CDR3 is TGTGCCAGCAGTTTATCGGCCGGGCATCAGCCCCAGCATTTT.

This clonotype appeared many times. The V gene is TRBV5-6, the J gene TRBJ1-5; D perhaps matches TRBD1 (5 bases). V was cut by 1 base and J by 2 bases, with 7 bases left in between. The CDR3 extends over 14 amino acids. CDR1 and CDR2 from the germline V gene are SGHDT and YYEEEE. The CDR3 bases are TGTGCCAGCAGCTTGCGGGGGGGCAATCAGCCCCAGCATTTT. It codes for CASSLRGGNQPQHF.

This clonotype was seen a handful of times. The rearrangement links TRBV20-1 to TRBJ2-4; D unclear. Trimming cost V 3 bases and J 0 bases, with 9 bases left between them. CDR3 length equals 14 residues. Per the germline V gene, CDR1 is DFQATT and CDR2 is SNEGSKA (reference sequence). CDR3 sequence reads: CSARSSQAKNIQYF. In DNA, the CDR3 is TGCAGTGCTAGGAGCTCTCAAGCCAAAAACATTCAGTACTTC.

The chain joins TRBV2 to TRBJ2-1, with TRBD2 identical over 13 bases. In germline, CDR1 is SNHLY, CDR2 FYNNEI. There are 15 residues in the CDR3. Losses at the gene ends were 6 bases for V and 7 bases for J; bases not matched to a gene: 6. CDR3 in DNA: TGTGCCAGCAGGGGAGGGACTAGCGGGAATAATGAGCAGTTCTTC. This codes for CASRGGTSGNNEQFF.

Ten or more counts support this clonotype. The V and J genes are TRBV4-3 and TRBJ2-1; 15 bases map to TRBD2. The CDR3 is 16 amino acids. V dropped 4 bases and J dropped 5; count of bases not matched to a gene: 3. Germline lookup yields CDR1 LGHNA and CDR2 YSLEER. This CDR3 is CASSLGLAGGDNEQFF. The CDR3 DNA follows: TGCGCCAGCAGCCTCGGACTAGCGGGGGGGGACAATGAGCAGTTCTTC.

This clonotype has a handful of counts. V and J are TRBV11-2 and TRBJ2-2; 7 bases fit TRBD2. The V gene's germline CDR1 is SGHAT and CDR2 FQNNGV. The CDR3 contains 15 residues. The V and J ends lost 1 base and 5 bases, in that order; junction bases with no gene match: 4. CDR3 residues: CASSLAMGGTGELFF. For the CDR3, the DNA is TGTGCCAGCAGCTTAGCGATGGGGGGGACCGGGGAGCTGTTTTTT.

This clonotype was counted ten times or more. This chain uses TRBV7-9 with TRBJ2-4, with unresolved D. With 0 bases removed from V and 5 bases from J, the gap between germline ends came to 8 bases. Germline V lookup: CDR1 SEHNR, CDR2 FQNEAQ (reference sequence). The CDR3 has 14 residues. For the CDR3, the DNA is TGTGCCAGCAGCTTAGCAGTCGTTGAAAACATTCAGTACTTC. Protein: CASSLAVVENIQYF.

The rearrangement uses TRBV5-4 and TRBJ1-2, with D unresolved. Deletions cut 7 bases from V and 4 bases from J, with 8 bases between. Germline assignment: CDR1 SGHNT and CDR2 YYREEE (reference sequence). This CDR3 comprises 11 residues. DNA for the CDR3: TGTGCCAGCCACAACATCTATGGCTACACCTTC. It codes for CASHNIYGYTF.

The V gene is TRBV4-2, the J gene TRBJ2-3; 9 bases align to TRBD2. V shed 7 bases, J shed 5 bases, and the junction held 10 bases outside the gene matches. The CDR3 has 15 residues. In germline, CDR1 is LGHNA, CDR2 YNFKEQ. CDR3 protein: CASTASGGRGDTQYF. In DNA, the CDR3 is TGTGCCAGCACGGCCAGCGGGGGGCGGGGAGATACGCAGTATTTT.

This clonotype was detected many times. For the CDR3, the DNA is TGTGCCAGCAGCCACCGCCTTCGGGGCATGAACACTGAAGCTTTCTTT. Translating gives CASSHRLRGMNTEAFF. The chain couples TRBV7-9 to TRBJ1-1, with D possibly TRBD1 on 5 matching bases. CDR1 SEHNR and CDR2 FQNEAQ come from the germline V gene (reference sequence). The CDR3 is 16 amino acids. V was trimmed by 5 bases and J by 0 bases, leaving 16 bases between them.

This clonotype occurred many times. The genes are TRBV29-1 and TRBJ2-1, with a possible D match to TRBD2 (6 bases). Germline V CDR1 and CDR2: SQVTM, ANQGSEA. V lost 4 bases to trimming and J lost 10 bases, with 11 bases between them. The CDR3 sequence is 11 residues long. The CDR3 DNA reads TGCAGCGTTGGGGCGGGGCGCGAGCAGTTCTTC. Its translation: CSVGAGREQFF.

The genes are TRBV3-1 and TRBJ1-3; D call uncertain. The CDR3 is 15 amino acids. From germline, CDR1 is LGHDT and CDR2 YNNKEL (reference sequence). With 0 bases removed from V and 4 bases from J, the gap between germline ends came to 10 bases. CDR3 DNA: TGTGCCAGCAGCCAAGATTCGAGGGTCGGAAACACCATATATTTT. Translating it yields CASSQDSRVGNTIYF.

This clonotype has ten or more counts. CDR3 DNA sequence: TGTGCCAGCAGCGGACGTTACAATGAGCAGTTCTTC. Translation: CASSGRYNEQFF. The V call is TRBV7-2, the J call TRBJ2-1; D remains ambiguous. This CDR3 contains 12 residues. CDR1 and CDR2 from the germline V gene are SGHTA and FQGNSA. V lost 5 bases and J 4 bases, leaving 6 bases between the germline ends.